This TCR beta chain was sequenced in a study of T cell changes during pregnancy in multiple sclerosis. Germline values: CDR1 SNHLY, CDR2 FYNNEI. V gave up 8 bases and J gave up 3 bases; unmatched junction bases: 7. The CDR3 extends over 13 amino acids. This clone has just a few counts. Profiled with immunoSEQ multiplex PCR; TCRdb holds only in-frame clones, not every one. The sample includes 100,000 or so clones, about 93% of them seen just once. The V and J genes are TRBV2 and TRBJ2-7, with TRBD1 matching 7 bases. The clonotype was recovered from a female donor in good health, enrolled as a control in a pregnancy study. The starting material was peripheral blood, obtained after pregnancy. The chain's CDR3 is CASGRDSLYEQYF. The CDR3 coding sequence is TGTGCCAGCGGAAGGGACAGCCTCTACGAGCAGTACTTC.